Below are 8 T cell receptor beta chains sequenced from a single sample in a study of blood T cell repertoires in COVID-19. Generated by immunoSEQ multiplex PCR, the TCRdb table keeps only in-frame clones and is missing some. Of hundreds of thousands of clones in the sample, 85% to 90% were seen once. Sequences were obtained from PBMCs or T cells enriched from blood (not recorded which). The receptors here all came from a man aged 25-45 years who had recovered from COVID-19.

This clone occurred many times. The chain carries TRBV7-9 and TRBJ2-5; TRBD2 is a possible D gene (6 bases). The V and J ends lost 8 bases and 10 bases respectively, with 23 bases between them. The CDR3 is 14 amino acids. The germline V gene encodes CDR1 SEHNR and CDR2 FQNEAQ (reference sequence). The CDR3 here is CASDPLATPEGQYF. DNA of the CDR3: TGTGCCAGCGACCCTCTAGCGACCCCTGAGGGCCAGTACTTC.

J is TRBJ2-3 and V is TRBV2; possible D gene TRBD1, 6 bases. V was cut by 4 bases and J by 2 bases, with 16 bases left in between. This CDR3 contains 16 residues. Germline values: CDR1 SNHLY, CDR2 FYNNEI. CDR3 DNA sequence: TGTGCCAGCAGTGTTGTCAGGGGCTGGGACACAGATACGCAGTATTTT. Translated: CASSVVRGWDTDTQYF. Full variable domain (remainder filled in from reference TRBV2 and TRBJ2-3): EPEVTQTPSHQVTQMGQEVILRCVPISNHLYFYWYRQILGQKVEFLVSFYNNEISEKSEIFDDQFSVERPDGSNFTLKIRSTKLEDSAMYFCASSVVRGWDTDTQYFGPGTRLTVL.

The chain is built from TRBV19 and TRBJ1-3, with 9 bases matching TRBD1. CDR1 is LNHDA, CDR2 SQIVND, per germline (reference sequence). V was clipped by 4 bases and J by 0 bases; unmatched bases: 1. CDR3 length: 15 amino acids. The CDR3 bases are TGTGCCAGTAGTAGGACAGGGGACTCTGGAAACACCATATATTTT. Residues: CASSRTGDSGNTIYF.

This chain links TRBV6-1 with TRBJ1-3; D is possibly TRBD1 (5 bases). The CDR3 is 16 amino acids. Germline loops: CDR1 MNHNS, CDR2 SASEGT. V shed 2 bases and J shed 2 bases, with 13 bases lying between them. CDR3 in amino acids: CASSEWRGGTGNTIYF. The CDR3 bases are TGTGCCAGCAGTGAATGGCGGGGGGGAACTGGAAACACCATATATTTT.

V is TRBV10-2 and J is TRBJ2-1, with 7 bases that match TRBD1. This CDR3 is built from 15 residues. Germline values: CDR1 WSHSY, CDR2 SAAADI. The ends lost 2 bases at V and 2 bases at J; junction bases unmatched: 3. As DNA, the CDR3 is TGCGCCAGCAGTGAGCAGGGGGTGACCTACAATGAGCAGTTCTTC. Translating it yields CASSEQGVTYNEQFF.

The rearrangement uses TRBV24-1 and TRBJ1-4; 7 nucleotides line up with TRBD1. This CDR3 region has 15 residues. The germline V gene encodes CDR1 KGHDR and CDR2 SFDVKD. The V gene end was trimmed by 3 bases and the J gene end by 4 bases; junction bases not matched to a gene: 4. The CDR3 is CATSDRAGGNEKLFF. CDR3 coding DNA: TGTGCCACCAGTGATCGGGCAGGGGGTAATGAAAAACTGTTTTTT.

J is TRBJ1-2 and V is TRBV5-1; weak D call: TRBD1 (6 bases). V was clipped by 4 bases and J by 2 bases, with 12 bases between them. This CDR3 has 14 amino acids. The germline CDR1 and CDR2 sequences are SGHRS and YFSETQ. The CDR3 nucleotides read TGCGCCAGCAGCCCGGCTCAGGGGAACTATGGCTACACCTTC. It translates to CASSPAQGNYGYTF. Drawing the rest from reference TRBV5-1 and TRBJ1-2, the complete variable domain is KAGVTQTPRYLIKTRGQQVTLSCSPISGHRSVSWYQQTPGQGLQFLFEYFSETQRNKGNFPGRFSGRQFSNSRSEMNVSTLELGDSALYLCASSPAQGNYGYTFGSGTRLTVV.

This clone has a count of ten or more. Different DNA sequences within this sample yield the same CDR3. The CDR3 loop is CASILTSGYNEQFF. Written as DNA, the CDR3 is TGTGCCAGCATCTTGACTAGCGGTTACAATGAGCAGTTCTTC. The chain couples TRBV28 to TRBJ2-1; 9 bases align to TRBD2. V gave up 7 bases and J gave up 4 bases; unmatched junction bases: 5. The CDR3 totals 14 residues. The germline gives CDR1 MDHEN, CDR2 SYDVKM.